These T cell receptor beta chains were read from a single sample in a study of shared clonotypes between healthy human individuals. Produced via immunoSEQ multiplex PCR; TCRdb's table is partial and in-frame only. The profile shows a few million clones, 85% to 95% of them singletons. Sequenced input: naive CD4+ T cells sorted from blood. The receptor set was obtained from a man aged 18 to 29 in good health. CDR3s include the opening cysteine and the closing phenylalanine or tryptophan. Clone size is not always given. Where it is, it says once, few, many or a class for expanded clones.

CASSERQQGAIWRF	.	TRBV2	TRBJ1-1
CASSLDLGGELFF	.	TRBV5-1	TRBJ2-2
CASSGPAGAFF	few	TRBV18	TRBJ1-1
CASSPSRTEAFF	.	TRBV11-2	TRBJ1-1
CAWSVVGYGYTF	.	TRBV30	TRBJ1-2
CASSVGTSGDPETQYF	.	TRBV9	TRBJ2-5
CASCTGEVSNQPQHF	.	TRBV28	TRBJ1-5
CAISESGQYGYTF	.	TRBV10-3	TRBJ1-2
CASSQGGRETQYF	.	TRBV6-6	TRBJ2-5
CASSRGSLGDNEQFF	.	TRBV19	TRBJ2-1
CASSYPLAGAPRGQFF	.	TRBV6-5	TRBJ2-1
CATLDSLYNEQFF	few	TRBV10-3	TRBJ2-1
CASTPGTKVPYEQYF	.	TRBV6-6	TRBJ2-7
CASSSDSYYGYTF	.	TRBV27	TRBJ1-2
CASSLWDREPKETQYF	.	TRBV11-1	TRBJ2-5
CASSQGVSGNTIYF	.	TRBV25-1	TRBJ1-3
CASSQSASGGAYEQYF	.	TRBV4-2	TRBJ2-7
CASSSSGLSTDTQYF	.	TRBV11-2	TRBJ2-3
CASSMGIKNTGELFF	.	TRBV5-1	TRBJ2-2
CASSIQGANTEAFF	.	TRBV19	TRBJ1-1
CASSLGSSGFGRETQYF	.	TRBV5-1	TRBJ2-5
CASSLTGGKDTQYF	once	TRBV28	TRBJ2-3
CARFKKRFYSYEQYF	.	TRBV10-1	.
CASSRPGTGNGYTF	few	TRBV4-1	TRBJ1-2
CASSLWDREDTGELFF	.	TRBV5-4	TRBJ2-2
CASSQDGLGGAYEQYF	.	TRBV14	TRBJ2-7
CSVWGPLNTEAFF	.	TRBV29-1	TRBJ1-1
CASSQRQGPNSPLHF	once	TRBV6-5	TRBJ1-6
CASSLTPSGTGQETQYF	.	TRBV7-2	TRBJ2-5
CASSLYHNRDSRRFSGNTIYF	.	TRBV28	TRBJ1-3
CAISGQGGTGELFF	.	TRBV10-3	TRBJ2-2
CASSLPDKNYGYTF	.	TRBV5-4	TRBJ1-2
CASSYTAETQYF	.	TRBV6-6	TRBJ2-5
CASSDSMGSRAASFQETQYF	.	TRBV6-4	TRBJ2-5
CASSLGTSGQDTQYF	once	TRBV5-6	TRBJ2-3
CASRHRGGYGYTF	.	TRBV5-4	TRBJ1-2
CASSRAGADYGYTF	.	TRBV6-5	TRBJ1-2
CASSSTGASTDTQYF	.	TRBV5-1	TRBJ2-3
CASSVGRNEKLFF	.	TRBV2	TRBJ1-4
CASRHTGGPITEAFF	.	TRBV6-5	TRBJ1-1
CASSEGLNNQPQHF	.	TRBV6-1	TRBJ1-5
CASSVGAAGDYEQYF	.	TRBV9	TRBJ2-7
CASSPLGAGQLRGLYEQYF	.	TRBV7-8	TRBJ2-7
CASSEEAGWSYNEQFF	.	TRBV6-1	TRBJ2-1
CASSSSGQVGTNEKLFF	.	TRBV5-1	TRBJ1-4
CASSQGGGLYNEQFF	.	TRBV4-3	TRBJ2-1
CASSRTSGSSYEQYF	.	TRBV28	TRBJ2-7
CASCSGTSGSYEQYF	.	TRBV5-1	TRBJ2-7